Listed below are T cell receptor beta chains from one sample, sequenced in a study of T cell changes during pregnancy in multiple sclerosis. Generated by immunoSEQ multiplex PCR, the TCRdb table keeps only in-frame clones and is missing some. Of around 37,000 clones in the sample, 88% were seen once. The input for sequencing was CD8+ T cells from peripheral blood mononuclear cells, taken in the third trimester of pregnancy. Every receptor here comes from a female donor with multiple sclerosis, enrolled in a pregnancy study. The CDR3 runs from the conserved cysteine through the conserved F or W. Each record gives: D gene, J gene, V gene, clone size, CDR3 DNA, CDR3 protein. The D gene is left open where the match is weak. Clone size is shown for a subset of rows, as once, few, many or a class of expanded clone.

>NA|TRBJ2-2|TRBV12-5|NA
TGTGCTAGTGGTTTGGTGGCAGCCGGGGAGCTGTTTTTT
CASGLVAAGELFF
>NA|TRBJ1-2|TRBV5-5|NA
TGTGCCAGCAGCTTCGGGATTGGCTACACCTTC
CASSFGIGYTF
>NA|TRBJ1-1|TRBV27|NA
TGTGCCAGCAGAGATTCGGGCACTGAAGCTTTCTTT
CASRDSGTEAFF
>TRBD1|TRBJ1-4|TRBV19|NA
TGTGCCAGTAGTCCTTCCAGGGGGCGCAGTGAAAAACTGTTTTTT
CASSPSRGRSEKLFF
>TRBD1|TRBJ2-7|TRBV11-2|NA
TGTGCCAGCAGCTTGTCTCCTTGGACAGGGGGCGAGCAGTACTTC
CASSLSPWTGGEQYF
>NA|TRBJ1-3|TRBV7-9|few
TGTGCCAGCAGCTTAGGGGGGGGATTCTCCACTGGAAACACCATATATTTT
CASSLGGGFSTGNTIYF
>NA|TRBJ1-1|TRBV5-5|NA
TGTGCCAGCAGCTTCCCAGGGGCGCACACTGAAGCTTTCTTT
CASSFPGAHTEAFF
>NA|TRBJ2-4|TRBV30|NA
TGTGCCTGGAGTGCCGGGGGAAGCATTCAGTACTTC
CAWSAGGSIQYF
>TRBD1|TRBJ2-7|TRBV7-6|NA
TGTGCCAGCAGCCCTCACCTTGTCCAGGGGGCCTACGAGCAGTACTTC
CASSPHLVQGAYEQYF
>NA|TRBJ2-7|TRBV4-3|NA
TGCGCCAGCAGCCAACAGGGGTACGAGCAGTACTTC
CASSQQGYEQYF
>NA|TRBJ1-2|TRBV27|NA
TGTGCCAGCAGTTTTGGGGGAGGGTATGGCTACACCTTC
CASSFGGGYGYTF
>NA|TRBJ2-3|TRBV6-1|NA
TGTGCCAGCAGTGAAGCGCGAGGAGCAGATACGCAGTATTTT
CASSEARGADTQYF
>NA|TRBJ1-6|TRBV6-1|once
TGTGCCAGCAGTGAATATGGCAGAAATTCACCCCTCCACTTT
CASSEYGRNSPLHF
>NA|TRBJ1-1|TRBV28|NA
TGTGCCAGCAGCCCATTCCCAGGGGAGTTTTACACTGAAGCTTTCTTT
CASSPFPGEFYTEAFF
>TRBD1|TRBJ2-1|TRBV5-4|NA
TGTGCCACAGTATCGGCAGGGGGCGTTCTAGGCAATGAGCAGTTCTTC
CATVSAGGVLGNEQFF
>TRBD1|TRBJ1-1|TRBV4-1|NA
TGCGCCAGCAGCCCGAGGGACAGGGGCCGCTCTGAAGCTTTCTTT
CASSPRDRGRSEAFF
>TRBD2|TRBJ2-3|TRBV9|NA
TGTGCCAGCAGCCCGGGGACTAAAAAAGATACGCAGTATTTT
CASSPGTKKDTQYF
>NA|TRBJ2-7|TRBV1|NA
TGCACCAGCAGCCAAGAAGGGGACAGTCCTTACGAGCAGTACTTC
CTSSQEGDSPYEQYF
>NA|TRBJ1-4|TRBV6-5|once
TGTGCCAGCAGTCCCCGGGGAGGGATCAATGAAAAACTGTTTTTT
CASSPRGGINEKLFF
>NA|TRBJ1-1|TRBV19|NA
TGTGCCAGTAGTATTTTTGGGGCCAGTACGAAGATAATGAACACTGAAGCTTTCTTT
CASSIFGASTKIMNTEAFF
>TRBD1|TRBJ1-4|TRBV2|NA
TGTGCCAGCAGGCGCACAGGGGCAACTAATGAAAAACTGTTTTTT
CASRRTGATNEKLFF
>NA|TRBJ1-1|TRBV5-1|NA
TGCGCCAGCGCGTACGGAGGCAACACTGAAGCTTTCTTT
CASAYGGNTEAFF
>NA|TRBJ2-5|TRBV7-8|NA
TGTGCCAGCAGCTTATGGGGAAGGGGAGAGACCCAGTACTTC
CASSLWGRGETQYF
>TRBD2|TRBJ2-1|TRBV4-2|NA
TGTGCCAGCAGCCAAGAATTAGCGGGGGGCCGCAATGAGCAGTTCTTC
CASSQELAGGRNEQFF
>NA|TRBJ2-7|TRBV12-2|many
TGTGCAAGTCGCTTAGTTAGCGGGGCCTATCGGGAGCAGTACTTC
CASRLVSGAYREQYF
>TRBD1|TRBJ1-1|TRBV4-1|few
TGCGCCAGCAGTCTACGGGGACAGTTGAACACTGAAGCTTTCTTT
CASSLRGQLNTEAFF
>TRBD2|TRBJ2-1|TRBV9|NA
TGTGCCAGCAGCGTATCGGGGGGGGCCCGTGGAGAGCAGTTCTTC
CASSVSGGARGEQFF
>NA|TRBJ1-2|TRBV7-8|NA
TGTGCCAGCAGCTTAGCCGACAGAAATGGCTACACCTTC
CASSLADRNGYTF
>NA|TRBJ2-1|TRBV7-2|NA
TGTGCCAGCAGCTTAGCGCGGACGAGGGCCCCCGTAGAGCAGTTCTTC
CASSLARTRAPVEQFF
>NA|TRBJ2-3|TRBV2|NA
TGTGCCAGTAGAGGGCCCCATACGCAGTATTTT
CASRGPHTQYF
>TRBD2|TRBJ2-2|TRBV5-4|NA
TGTGCCAGCAGCTTGAGTGCGGGGGCGAACACCGGGGAGCTGTTTTTT
CASSLSAGANTGELFF
>NA|TRBJ1-5|TRBV6-4|NA
TGTGCCAGCAGCCCAGGGGTGGGCAATCAGCCCCAGCATTTT
CASSPGVGNQPQHF
>NA|TRBJ2-1|TRBV30|NA
TGTGCCTGGAGTGTTGCTAGGAATATCGATGAGCAGTTCTTC
CAWSVARNIDEQFF
>NA|TRBJ1-5|TRBV19|NA
TGTGCCAGTATCACTACTGGGGGGTTGGATCAGCCCCAGCATTTT
CASITTGGLDQPQHF
>TRBD1|TRBJ2-5|TRBV5-1|NA
TGCGCCAGCGGGGGGACAGGGGCGGGCGAGACCCAGTACTTC
CASGGTGAGETQYF
>NA|TRBJ1-2|TRBV4-1|NA
TGCGCCAGCAGCCAATCCGACGAGGGCCAGCACTCCTATGGCTACACCTTC
CASSQSDEGQHSYGYTF
>NA|TRBJ1-1|TRBV6-5|NA
TGTGCCAGCAGTCTCTTCCCCAGGGCCACTGAAGCTTTCTTT
CASSLFPRATEAFF
>NA|TRBJ1-2|TRBV9|NA
TGTGCCAGCAGCGTAGGGGGAGAACGCTATGGCTACACCTTC
CASSVGGERYGYTF
>NA|TRBJ2-7|TRBV4-1|NA
TGCGCCAGCAGCCAAGACATCGGGAGAGGTTACGAGCAGTACTTC
CASSQDIGRGYEQYF
>NA|TRBJ2-4|TRBV6-1|NA
TGTGCCAGCAGTGAAGAAGGGAGGGGGGCAAACATTCAGTACTTC
CASSEEGRGANIQYF
>NA|TRBJ2-7|TRBV10-3|NA
TGTGCCGTATCCCCAGGCAGGGCCTACGAGCAGTACTTC
CAVSPGRAYEQYF
>TRBD2|TRBJ2-2|TRBV5-4|NA
TGTGCCAGCATCGGGACTAGCGGGGAGACCGGGGAGCTGTTTTTT
CASIGTSGETGELFF
>NA|TRBJ1-2|TRBV7-9|NA
TGTGCCAGCAGCCCACCCGGGGCGGGGAAGACCATCTATGGCTACACCTTC
CASSPPGAGKTIYGYTF
>TRBD1|TRBJ1-2|TRBV7-9|NA
TGTGCCAGCAGCCCATCCGGGACAGTTGGCTACACCTTC
CASSPSGTVGYTF
>NA|TRBJ1-6|TRBV14|once
TGTGCCAGCAGCCAAGATTCACCGCCGGGACTTAATTCACCCCTCCACTTT
CASSQDSPPGLNSPLHF
>NA|TRBJ1-1|TRBV5-6|NA
TGTGCCAGCAGCTTGGGTAGCTCTGAAGCTTTCTTT
CASSLGSSEAFF
>NA|TRBJ2-7|TRBV4-3|NA
TGCGCCAGCAGCCTAGTCGCCTCAGGGGTAGGGTCCTACGAGCAGTACTTC
CASSLVASGVGSYEQYF
>NA|TRBJ2-2|TRBV6-1|NA
TGTGCCAGCAGTGATAAGGAGGGCACACACACCGGGGAGCTGTTTTTT
CASSDKEGTHTGELFF
>TRBD2|TRBJ2-1|TRBV27|NA
TGTGCCAGCAGTCCCTCAGCGGGAGTCCCCTCGCGGGAGCAGTTCTTC
CASSPSAGVPSREQFF
>NA|TRBJ1-1|TRBV7-9|NA
TGTGCCAGCAGCTTAGTATCCCAGGGGATAACTGAAGCTTTCTTT
CASSLVSQGITEAFF
>NA|TRBJ1-3|TRBV4-1|NA
TGCGCCAGCAGCCAGACAGGAAACACCATATATTTT
CASSQTGNTIYF
>TRBD2|TRBJ2-7|TRBV5-1|NA
TGCGCCAGCAGCTTACTAGCGGCGGGCGACGAGCAGTACTTC
CASSLLAAGDEQYF
>NA|TRBJ2-3|TRBV6-1|NA
TGTGCCAGCAGTGAATTGCGGGGGCGCACAGATACGCAGTATTTT
CASSELRGRTDTQYF
>NA|TRBJ2-7|TRBV19|NA
TGTGCCAGTCGTGAGTACAGGAGTTCTTCGTACGAGCAGTACTTC
CASREYRSSSYEQYF
>NA|TRBJ1-1|TRBV18|NA
TGTGCCAGCTCACTTTTCGACAGCGCCAGCTCAGCTGAAGCTTTCTTT
CASSLFDSASSAEAFF
>TRBD1|TRBJ1-3|TRBV9|NA
TGTGCCAGCAGTCTGGGGACAGGCCGCGGCGGAAACACCATATATTTT
CASSLGTGRGGNTIYF
>TRBD1|TRBJ1-2|TRBV29-1|NA
TGCAGCGTTCTCCTTTTCCTAAATAGGGCGGAACAGGGGTCTGGATATGGCTACACCTTC
CSVLLFLNRAEQGSGYGYTF
>NA|TRBJ2-3|TRBV18|NA
TGTGCCAGCTCACCAAGTGTTCGGTCGCCAGATACGCAGTATTTT
CASSPSVRSPDTQYF
>TRBD2|TRBJ2-7|TRBV6-1|NA
TGTGCCAGCAGATTTAGCGGGGTTAGCTACGAGCAGTACTTC
CASRFSGVSYEQYF
>TRBD1|TRBJ1-1|TRBV7-9|NA
TGTGCCAGCCTGACAGGGAACGCTGAAGCTTTCTTT
CASLTGNAEAFF